The 11 T cell receptor beta chains listed next were all sequenced from one sample in a study of neurological immune-mediated disorders. TCRdb used MiXCR to reprocess the 5' RACE reads, holding one entry per CDR3 protein. Here the sample spans tens of thousands of distinct CDR3 sequences, approximately 6.2% being singletons. The sequenced material came from CD4+ T cells from blood. Receptors originate from a woman aged 18-29 years with multiple sclerosis.

The table lists this clonotype with many counts. The chain carries TRBV20-1 and TRBJ1-1; D call uncertain. V lost 3 bases, J lost 7 bases, and 21 bases lay in between. The V gene's germline CDR1 is DFQATT and CDR2 SNEGSKA (reference sequence). The CDR3 runs to 15 residues. Here the CDR3 DNA reads TGCAGTGCTAGTAGTATAGGACGCCAACCAAATGAAGCTTTCTTT. As protein: CSASSIGRQPNEAFF.

This clonotype showed up many times. The chain joins TRBV5-1 to TRBJ2-7; D gene ambiguous. The CDR3 covers 11 residues. Germline lookup yields CDR1 SGHRS and CDR2 YFSETQ. V gave up 4 bases and J gave up 3 bases, with 5 bases separating them. The chain's CDR3 is CASSTNYEQYF. CDR3 in DNA: TGCGCCAGCAGCACTAACTACGAGCAGTACTTC. The full variable domain, rest sourced from reference TRBV5-1 and TRBJ2-7, is KAGVTQTPRYLIKTRGQQVTLSCSPISGHRSVSWYQQTPGQGLQFLFEYFSETQRNKGNFPGRFSGRQFSNSRSEMNVSTLELGDSALYLCASSTNYEQYFGPGTRLTVT.

This clonotype appeared many times. In DNA, the CDR3 is TGCGCCAGCAGCGAAGGGTGGGGGCTTGAGCAGTTCTTC. Its translation is CASSEGWGLEQFF. The chain uses TRBV5-1 and TRBJ2-1; possibly TRBD1 for D (6 bases). Deletions cut 4 bases from V and 9 bases from J, with 14 bases between. This CDR3 is built from 13 residues. Germline CDR1 is SGHRS and CDR2 is YFSETQ.

At least ten counts were recorded for this clonotype. The chain links TRBV7-6 to TRBJ2-1; TRBD2 agrees at 12 bases. Germline CDR1 reads SGHVS; CDR2 reads FNYEAQ. CDR3 length: 16 amino acids. Unmatched junction bases numbered 11, after V lost 5 bases and J lost 9 bases. The CDR3 DNA follows: TGTGCCAGCAGCCGTCGACTAGCGGGAGAGATCGGTGAGCAGTTCTTC. Residues: CASSRRLAGEIGEQFF.

This clonotype was seen repeatedly, ten times or more. The gene calls are TRBV29-1 and TRBJ1-1; the D gene is possibly TRBD1 (5 bases). This CDR3 comprises 17 residues. CDR1 SQVTM and CDR2 ANQGSEA come from the germline V gene. The germline V and J ends were trimmed by 1 base and 0 bases, with 18 bases remaining between them. The CDR3 nucleotides are TGCAGCGTTGAAGGCTCAGCTTCCGGGGCTCTGAACACTGAAGCTTTCTTT. This gives the protein CSVEGSASGALNTEAFF.

The sample holds many counts of this clonotype. The V gene is TRBV7-9, the J gene TRBJ2-1; D gene unclear. The CDR3 has 16 residues. The V and J ends lost 6 bases and 0 bases respectively, with 15 bases between them. Germline V gene lookup returns CDR1 SEHNR and CDR2 FQNEAQ (reference sequence). CDR3 in DNA: TGTGCCAGCAGGCCCATACCAACCATCTCCTACAATGAGCAGTTCTTC. Its translation: CASRPIPTISYNEQFF.

This clonotype was detected many times. The V call is TRBV6-2 or TRBV6-3, the J call TRBJ2-1; D possibly corresponds to TRBD2 (6 bases). The CDR3 sequence is 13 residues long. Looked up from germline, CDR1 is MNHEY and CDR2 is SVGEGT. Trimming shortened V by 6 bases and J by 6 bases, and 12 bases separated the two germline ends. CDR3 in DNA: TGTGCCAGCAGGCGGGACGCTCCCAATGAGCAGTTCTTC. Its protein product is CASRRDAPNEQFF.

This clonotype has ten or more counts. The rearrangement joins TRBV20-1 to TRBJ2-5; the D is unclear. CDR1 and CDR2 from the germline V gene are DFQATT and SNEGSKA (reference sequence). The CDR3 consists of 14 residues. V shed 0 bases and J shed 1 base, with 9 bases lying between them. The CDR3 region has the DNA TGCAGTGCTAGAGATCAAGACGGCCAAGAGACCCAGTACTTC. Its protein is CSARDQDGQETQYF.

This clonotype was found many times. The chain joins TRBV5-1 to TRBJ2-7; 9 bases map to TRBD1. Germline V gene lookup returns CDR1 SGHRS and CDR2 YFSETQ. This CDR3 is built from 15 residues. V was clipped by 4 bases and J by 5 bases; unmatched bases: 10. The CDR3 reads CASSGFGDRVHEQYF. The CDR3 region has the DNA TGCGCCAGCAGCGGATTCGGGGACAGGGTCCACGAGCAGTACTTC.

This clonotype was observed at least ten times. This chain uses TRBV6-5 with TRBJ1-1; D unresolved. Trimming removed 1 base at V and 1 base at J, with 4 bases between. CDR1 is MNHEY and CDR2 is SVGAGI in the germline V gene. The CDR3 is 13 residues long. The CDR3 DNA is TGTGCCAGCAGTTACTTGAAGAACACTGAAGCTTTCTTT. Amino acid sequence: CASSYLKNTEAFF.

This clonotype was found many times. CDR3 coding DNA: TGTGCCAGCAGCTTAGCCGGCGGGGGCTTAGTCCAGCCCCAGCATTTT. This gives the protein CASSLAGGGLVQPQHF. The chain carries TRBV7-9 and TRBJ1-5, with a possible D match to TRBD1 (6 bases). Germline CDR1 and CDR2: SEHNR and FQNEAQ (reference sequence). The CDR3 runs to 16 residues. V was trimmed by 0 bases and J by 7 bases, leaving 16 bases between them. The variable domain in full, with the rest retrieved from reference TRBV7-9 and TRBJ1-5, is DTGVSQNPRHKITKRGQNVTFRCDPISEHNRLYWYRQTLGQGPEFLTYFQNEAQLEKSRLLSDRFSAERPKGSFSTLEIQRTEQGDSAMYLCASSLAGGGLVQPQHFGDGTRLSIL.